This note documents a single TCR beta chain sequence. The CDR3 is made up of 14 amino acids. In germline, CDR1 is SEHNR, CDR2 FQNEAQ (reference sequence). The trim removed 1 base at V and 6 bases at J, leaving 3 bases unmatched. Sequencing used immunoSEQ multiplex PCR; TCRdb keeps in-frame clones, though not all of them. The sample holds over 150,000 clones; around 80% are singletons and the top ten take around 8.1%. The data derive from a study of blood T cell repertoires in COVID-19. The TCR sequence derives from a man aged 60-69 years with acute or convalescent COVID-19. The chain couples TRBV7-9 to TRBJ2-1; 7 bases match TRBD1. Sequencing input: peripheral blood. In DNA, the CDR3 is TGTGCCAGCAGCTTAGTCGGGACAGTCAATGAGCAGTTCTTC. It codes for CASSLVGTVNEQFF.